Below are 2 T cell receptor beta chains sequenced from a single sample in a study of TIL therapy for anti-PD-1-resistant metastatic lung cancer. Documented time point: pre-treatment sample, taken before nivolumab and TIL therapy. Sequencing used immunoSEQ v3. The table came from immunoSEQ multiplex PCR; TCRdb's copy has only in-frame clones and leaves some out. The table has 20,000 to 25,000 clones, just over 70% seen once; the top ten hold roughly 1.8%. The source material was blood, sampled at baseline. The origin of the receptors is a person aged 25-85 years with non-small cell lung cancer.

In its sample, this clone was seen once. The rearrangement links TRBV10-1 to TRBJ1-3, with D tentatively TRBD1 (6 bases). Per the germline V gene, CDR1 is WNHNN and CDR2 is SYGVQD (reference sequence). The CDR3 covers 13 residues. V dropped 7 bases and J dropped 3 bases, with 10 bases sitting between them. CDR3 coding DNA: TGCGCCAGCACCTCAGGGGTTGGAAACACCATATATTTT. Translation: CASTSGVGNTIYF.

The genes are TRBV5-8 and TRBJ1-5; 9 nucleotides match TRBD1. CDR1 and CDR2 (germline): SGHTS, YDEGEE. This CDR3 comprises 14 residues. V shed 4 bases, J shed 5 bases, and the junction held 4 bases outside the gene matches. CDR3 sequence: CASSPDRGYQPQHF. The CDR3 coding sequence is TGTGCCAGCAGCCCAGACAGGGGGTATCAGCCCCAGCATTTT.